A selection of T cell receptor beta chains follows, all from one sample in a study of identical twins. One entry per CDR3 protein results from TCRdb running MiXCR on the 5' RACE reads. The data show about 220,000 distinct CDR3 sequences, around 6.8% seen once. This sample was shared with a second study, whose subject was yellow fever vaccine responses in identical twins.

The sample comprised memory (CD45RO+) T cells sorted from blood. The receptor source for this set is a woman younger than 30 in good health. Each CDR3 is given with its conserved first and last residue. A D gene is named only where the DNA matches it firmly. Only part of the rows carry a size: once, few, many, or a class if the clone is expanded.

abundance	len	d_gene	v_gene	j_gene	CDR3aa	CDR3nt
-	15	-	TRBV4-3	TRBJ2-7	CASSQDSRGAYEQYF	TGCGCCAGCAGCCAAGATTCCCGGGGCGCCTACGAGCAGTACTTC
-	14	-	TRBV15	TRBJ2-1	CATSRDDSGREQFF	TGTGCCACCAGCAGAGATGACAGCGGCCGGGAGCAGTTCTTC
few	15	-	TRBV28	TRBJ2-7	CASSLPAGQSYEQYF	TGTGCCAGCAGTTTACCTGCGGGACAGTCCTACGAGCAGTACTTC
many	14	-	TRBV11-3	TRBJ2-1	CASSFRRGSDEQFF	TGTGCCAGCAGCTTTAGACGGGGGAGCGATGAGCAGTTCTTC
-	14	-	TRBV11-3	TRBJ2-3	CASSSESGAYTQYF	TGTGCCAGCAGCTCGGAATCCGGGGCCTATACGCAGTATTTT
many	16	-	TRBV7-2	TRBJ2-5	CASSRRGSRTDETQYF	TGTGCCAGCAGCCGCAGAGGGTCGAGGACAGATGAGACCCAGTACTTC
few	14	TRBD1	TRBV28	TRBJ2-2	CASSHTGGSGELFF	TGTGCCAGCAGTCATACAGGGGGCTCCGGGGAGCTGTTTTTT
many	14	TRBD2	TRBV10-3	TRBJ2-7	CAISELASGYEQYF	TGTGCCATCAGTGAGCTGGCTAGCGGCTACGAGCAGTACTTC
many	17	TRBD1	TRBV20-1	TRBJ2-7	CSASGQGAVRFSYEQYF	TGCAGTGCTTCTGGACAGGGGGCGGTTCGCTTCTCCTACGAGCAGTACTTC
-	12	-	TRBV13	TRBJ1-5	CASSRGNQPQHF	TGTGCCAGCAGTCGAGGCAATCAGCCCCAGCATTTT
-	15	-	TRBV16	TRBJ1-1	CASSQSARGNTEAFF	TGTGCCAGCAGCCAATCGGCCAGGGGAAATACTGAAGCTTTCTTT
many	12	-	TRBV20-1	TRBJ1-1	CSAWGQNTEAFF	TGCAGTGCCTGGGGACAAAACACTGAAGCTTTCTTT
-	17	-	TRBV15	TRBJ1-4	CATSRDGPSATNEKLFF	TGTGCCACCAGCAGAGATGGCCCCTCAGCTACTAATGAAAAACTGTTTTTT
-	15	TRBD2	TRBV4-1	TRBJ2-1	CASSQVLAVDNEQFF	TGCGCCAGCAGCCAAGTGCTAGCGGTAGACAATGAGCAGTTCTTC
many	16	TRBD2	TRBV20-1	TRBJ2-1	CSARDPTSGTRNEQFF	TGCAGTGCTAGAGACCCGACTAGCGGGACCCGCAATGAGCAGTTCTTC
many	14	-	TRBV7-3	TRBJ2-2	CASLPGTHTGELFF	TGTGCCTCCCTGCCCGGGACGCACACCGGGGAGCTGTTTTTT
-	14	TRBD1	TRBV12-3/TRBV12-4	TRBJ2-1	CASSTWSRGNEQFF	TGTGCCAGCAGCACTTGGTCCAGGGGGAATGAGCAGTTCTTC
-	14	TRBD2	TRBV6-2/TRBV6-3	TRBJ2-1	CASSGTSGSLEQFF	TGTGCCAGCAGTGGGACTAGCGGGAGTCTTGAGCAGTTCTTC
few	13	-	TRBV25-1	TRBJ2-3	CASTPDHTDTQYF	TGTGCCAGCACTCCTGACCACACAGATACGCAGTATTTT
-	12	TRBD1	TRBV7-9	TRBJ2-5	CASRGPGETQYF	TGTGCCAGTAGGGGGCCGGGAGAGACCCAGTACTTC
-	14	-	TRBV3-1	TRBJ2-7	CASSQEARGNEQYF	TGTGCCAGCAGCCAAGAAGCGAGGGGGAACGAGCAGTACTTC
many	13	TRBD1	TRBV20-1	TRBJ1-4	CSAGGQTKEKLFF	TGCAGTGCTGGGGGACAGACAAAGGAAAAACTGTTTTTT
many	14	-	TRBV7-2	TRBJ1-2	CASSPSGNNYGYTF	TGTGCCAGCAGCCCGTCGGGGAATAACTATGGCTACACCTTC
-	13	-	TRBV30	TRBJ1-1	CAWSAVRGAEAFF	TGTGCCTGGAGTGCTGTCAGAGGCGCTGAAGCTTTCTTT
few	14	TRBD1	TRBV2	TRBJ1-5	CASSGDRNDQPQHF	TGTGCCAGCAGTGGGGACAGGAACGATCAGCCCCAGCATTTT
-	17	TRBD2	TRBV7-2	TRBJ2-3	CASSSRTSGRVTDTQYF	TGTGCCAGCAGCTCCCGGACTAGCGGGAGGGTCACAGATACGCAGTATTTT
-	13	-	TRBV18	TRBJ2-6	CASEGSGANVLTF	TGTGCCAGCGAGGGTTCTGGGGCCAACGTCCTGACTTTC
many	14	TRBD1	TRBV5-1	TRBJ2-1	CASRWGQGPNEQFF	TGCGCCAGCAGATGGGGACAGGGACCCAATGAGCAGTTCTTC
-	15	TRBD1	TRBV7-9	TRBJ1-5	CASSLGQGADQPQHF	TGTGCCAGCAGCCTTGGACAGGGGGCCGATCAGCCCCAGCATTTT
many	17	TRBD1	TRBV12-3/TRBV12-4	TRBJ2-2	CASSLRGTGANTGELFF	TGTGCCAGCAGTTTGCGTGGGACAGGGGCGAACACCGGGGAGCTGTTTTTT
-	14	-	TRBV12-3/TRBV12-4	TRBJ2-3	CASSIRGSADTQYF	TGTGCCAGCAGCATCAGGGGCTCAGCAGATACGCAGTATTTT
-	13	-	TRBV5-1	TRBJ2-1	CASSLTPSNEQFF	TGCGCCAGCAGCTTGACGCCTTCCAATGAGCAGTTCTTC
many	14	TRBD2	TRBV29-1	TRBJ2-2	CSVGWLAGAGELFF	TGCAGCGTTGGATGGCTAGCGGGAGCCGGGGAGCTGTTTTTT
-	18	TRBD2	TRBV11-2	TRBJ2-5	CASSPYQLGLAGGETQYF	TGTGCCAGCAGCCCGTACCAGCTGGGACTAGCGGGCGGGGAGACCCAGTACTTC
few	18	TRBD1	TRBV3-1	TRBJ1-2	CASSHRSAGTGTFYGYTF	TGTGCCAGCAGCCATCGATCGGCGGGGACAGGGACTTTCTATGGCTACACCTTC
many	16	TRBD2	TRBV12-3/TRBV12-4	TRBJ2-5	CASSLTSGGARETQYF	TGTGCCAGCAGTTTAACTAGCGGGGGGGCCCGGGAGACCCAGTACTTC
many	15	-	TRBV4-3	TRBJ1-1	CASSQDRGIGAEAFF	TGCGCCAGCAGCCAAGACAGGGGTATTGGCGCTGAAGCTTTCTTT
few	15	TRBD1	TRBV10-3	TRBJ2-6	CAISLDRGRANVLTF	TGTGCCATCAGCCTTGACAGGGGTAGGGCCAACGTCCTGACTTTC
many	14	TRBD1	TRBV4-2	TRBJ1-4	CASSLGQGGEKLFF	TGTGCCAGCAGCCTCGGACAGGGTGGTGAAAAACTGTTTTTT
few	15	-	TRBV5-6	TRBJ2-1	CASSRRGGSYNEQFF	TGTGCCAGCAGCCGGCGGGGTGGCTCCTACAATGAGCAGTTCTTC
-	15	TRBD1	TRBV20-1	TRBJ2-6	CSAEDRQRGANVLTF	TGCAGTGCTGAGGACAGGCAGAGGGGGGCCAACGTCCTGACTTTC
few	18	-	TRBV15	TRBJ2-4	CATSRDGAPTLAKNIQYF	TGTGCCACCAGCAGAGATGGGGCACCTACTCTAGCCAAAAACATTCAGTACTTC
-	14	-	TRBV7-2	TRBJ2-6	CASSLYSGANVLTF	TGTGCCAGCTCCCTGTACTCTGGGGCCAACGTCCTGACTTTC
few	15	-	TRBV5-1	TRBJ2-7	CASSLWWTETYEQYF	TGCGCCAGCAGCTTGTGGTGGACGGAGACCTACGAGCAGTACTTC
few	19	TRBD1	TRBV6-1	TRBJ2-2	CASSLLNTNRGPVSGELFF	TGTGCCAGCAGTCTCCTTAATACTAACAGGGGGCCTGTTTCCGGGGAGCTGTTTTTT
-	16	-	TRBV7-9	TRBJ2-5	CASSPSGVGSQETQYF	TGTGCCAGCAGCCCCTCGGGGGTCGGATCCCAAGAGACCCAGTACTTC
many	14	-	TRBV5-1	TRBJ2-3	CASSLFTSTDTQYF	TGCGCCAGCAGCTTGTTTACTAGCACAGATACGCAGTATTTT
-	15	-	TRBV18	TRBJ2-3	CASSLRTDSTDTQYF	TGTGCCAGCTCCCTCCGGACAGATTCCACAGATACGCAGTATTTT
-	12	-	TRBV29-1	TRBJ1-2	CSAPTRNYGYTF	TGCAGCGCCCCGACGAGGAACTATGGCTACACCTTC
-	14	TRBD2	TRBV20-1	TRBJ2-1	CSPRRLAGGNEQFF	TGCAGTCCCCGGAGACTAGCGGGAGGGAATGAGCAGTTCTTC
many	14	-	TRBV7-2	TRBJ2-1	CASSLTASYNEQFF	TGTGCCAGCAGCTTGACTGCTAGCTACAATGAGCAGTTCTTC
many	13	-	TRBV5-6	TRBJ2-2	CASSLAATGELFF	TGTGCCAGCAGCTTGGCGGCCACCGGGGAGCTGTTTTTT
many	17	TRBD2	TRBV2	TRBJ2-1	CARTLAGGPNRNNEQFF	TGTGCCAGGACCCTAGCGGGGGGGCCTAATCGCAACAATGAGCAGTTCTTC
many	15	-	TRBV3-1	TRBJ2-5	CASSQDPAGEETQYF	TGTGCCAGCAGCCAAGACCCAGCAGGAGAAGAGACCCAGTACTTC
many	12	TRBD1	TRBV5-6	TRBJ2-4	CASSLQGNIQYF	TGTGCCAGCAGCCTACAGGGGAACATTCAGTACTTC
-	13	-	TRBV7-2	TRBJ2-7	CASSRNGFYEQYF	TGTGCCAGCAGCCGCAACGGGTTCTACGAGCAGTACTTC
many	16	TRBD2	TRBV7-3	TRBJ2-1	CASSSLAGGLYNEQFF	TGTGCCAGCAGCTCCCTAGCGGGGGGGCTCTACAATGAGCAGTTCTTC
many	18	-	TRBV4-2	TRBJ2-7	CASSHTQDEGGPSDEQYF	TGTGCCAGCAGCCACACCCAAGATGAAGGGGGTCCTTCGGACGAGCAGTACTTC
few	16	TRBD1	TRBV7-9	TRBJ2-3	CASSHKTGSSTDTQYF	TGTGCCAGCAGCCATAAGACAGGGTCTAGCACAGATACGCAGTATTTT